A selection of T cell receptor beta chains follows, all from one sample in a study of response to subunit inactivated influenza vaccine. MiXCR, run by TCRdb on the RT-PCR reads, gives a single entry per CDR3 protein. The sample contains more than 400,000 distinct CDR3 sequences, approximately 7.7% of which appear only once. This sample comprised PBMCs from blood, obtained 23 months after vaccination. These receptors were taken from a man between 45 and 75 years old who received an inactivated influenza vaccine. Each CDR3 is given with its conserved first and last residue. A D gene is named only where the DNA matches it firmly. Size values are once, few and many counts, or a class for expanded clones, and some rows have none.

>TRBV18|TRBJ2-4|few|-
TGTGCCAGCTTGGACCGCGCTCGGGACATTCAGTACTTC
CASLDRARDIQYF
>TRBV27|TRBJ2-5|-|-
TGTGCCAGCAGTATCAGCCGGGGAGAGACCCAGTACTTC
CASSISRGETQYF
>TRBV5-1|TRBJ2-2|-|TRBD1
TGCGCCAGCAGCTTCGGACAGGGTCACACCGGGGAGCTGTTTTTT
CASSFGQGHTGELFF
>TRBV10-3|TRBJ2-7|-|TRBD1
TGTGCCATCAGTTCGCTCGGGACAGGTGAACCCTACGAGCAGTACTTC
CAISSLGTGEPYEQYF
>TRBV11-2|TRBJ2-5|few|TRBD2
TGTGCCAGCAGCTTAGTGCTAGCGGGGCGGGGAACCCAGTACTTC
CASSLVLAGRGTQYF
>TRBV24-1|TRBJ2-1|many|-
TGTGCCACCAGTGAGTCGTCAGGTTTGGATGAGCAGTTCTTC
CATSESSGLDEQFF
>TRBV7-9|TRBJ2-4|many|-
TGTGCCAGCAGCTTACTTTTGGGTCAGGGGAAAAACATTCAGTACTTC
CASSLLLGQGKNIQYF
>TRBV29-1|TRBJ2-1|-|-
TGCAGCGTTGAAGAGTCACCGTCCTCCTACAATGAGCAGTTCTTC
CSVEESPSSYNEQFF
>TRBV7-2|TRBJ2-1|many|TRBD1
TGTGCCAGCAGCTTTTGGACAGGGTCCTACAATGAGCAGTTCTTC
CASSFWTGSYNEQFF
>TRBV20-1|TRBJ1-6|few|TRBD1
TGCAGTGCTTCGACAGGGGCCCCTGATAATTCACCCCTCCACTTT
CSASTGAPDNSPLHF
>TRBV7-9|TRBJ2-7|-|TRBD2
TGTGCCACCTCTAGCGGAAACTCCTACGAGCAGTACTTC
CATSSGNSYEQYF
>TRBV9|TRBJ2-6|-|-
TGTGCCAGCAGCGGCTCAGGAAACTCTGGGGCCAACGTCCTGACTTTC
CASSGSGNSGANVLTF
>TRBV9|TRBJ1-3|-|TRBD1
TGTGCCAGCTCCCAGACAGGGGCAAACTCTGGAAACACCATATATTTT
CASSQTGANSGNTIYF
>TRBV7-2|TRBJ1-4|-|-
TGTGCCAGCAGCTTTTCGAGGGATTTTTACGAAAAACTGTTTTTT
CASSFSRDFYEKLFF
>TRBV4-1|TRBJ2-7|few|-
TGCGCCAGCAGCCACCCCGGGACAAAGCTCCACGAGCAGTACTTC
CASSHPGTKLHEQYF
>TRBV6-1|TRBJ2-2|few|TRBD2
TGTGCCAGCAACATCTGGGGGGGGACTTACGGGGAGCTGTTTTTT
CASNIWGGTYGELFF
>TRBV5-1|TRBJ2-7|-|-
TGCGCCAGCAGCTTGGAGGGCAGGGGCTCCTACGAGCAGTACTTC
CASSLEGRGSYEQYF
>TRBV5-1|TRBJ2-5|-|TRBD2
TGCGCCAGCAGGAACGTAGCGGGAGGCGGTCAGACCCAGTACTTC
CASRNVAGGGQTQYF
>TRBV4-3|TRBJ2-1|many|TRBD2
TGCGCCAGCAGCCAAGTTCGCGGACTAGCGTTCAATGAGCAGTTCTTC
CASSQVRGLAFNEQFF
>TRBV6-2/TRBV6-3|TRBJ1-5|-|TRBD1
TGTGCCGGCAGGCCACAGGGGAGGAATCAGCCCCAGCATTTT
CAGRPQGRNQPQHF
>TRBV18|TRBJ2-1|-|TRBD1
TGTGCCAGCTCACCACGCTCAGGGGGCATAAATGAGCAGTTCTTC
CASSPRSGGINEQFF
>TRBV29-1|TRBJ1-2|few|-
TGCAGCGTTCTCCAAATACCGACAGGAGACTATGGCTACACCTTC
CSVLQIPTGDYGYTF
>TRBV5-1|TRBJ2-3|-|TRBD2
TGCGCCAGCAGACGCGGGACTAGCGGGGTCACAGATACGCAGTATTTT
CASRRGTSGVTDTQYF
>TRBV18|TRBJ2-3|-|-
TGTGCCATCCCTTCGATAACCACAGATACGCAGTATTTT
CAIPSITTDTQYF
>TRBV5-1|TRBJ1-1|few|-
TGCGCCAGCAGCTTAAACGCTGCGAACACTGAAGCTTTCTTT
CASSLNAANTEAFF
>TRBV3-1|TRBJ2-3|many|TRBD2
TGTGCCAGCAGCCGAACTAGCGGGGTTCGAGCAGATACGCAGTATTTT
CASSRTSGVRADTQYF
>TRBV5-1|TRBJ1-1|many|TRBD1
TGCGCCAGCAGCCCCCTCGGGGAACAGGGGGTAGCTTTCTTT
CASSPLGEQGVAFF
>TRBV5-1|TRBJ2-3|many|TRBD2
TGCGCCAGCAGCCCGGGACTAGCGGGGGGGCGAAGAGTGGCAGATACGCAGTATTTT
CASSPGLAGGRRVADTQYF
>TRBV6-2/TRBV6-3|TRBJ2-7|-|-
TGTGCCAGCAGAGTTACTGCAGGTTACGAGCAGTACTTC
CASRVTAGYEQYF
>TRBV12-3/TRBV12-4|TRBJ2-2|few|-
TGTGCCAGCAGTTCCAGAGGACCCAAAAGGACCGGGGAGCTGTTTTTT
CASSSRGPKRTGELFF
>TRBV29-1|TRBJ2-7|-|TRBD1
TGCAGCGTCCGGGACAGGGTAGGCGAGCAGTACTTC
CSVRDRVGEQYF
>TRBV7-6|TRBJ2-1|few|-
TGTGCCAGCACCCCTAGGGTGGCGGCGGGAAATGAGCAGTTCTTC
CASTPRVAAGNEQFF
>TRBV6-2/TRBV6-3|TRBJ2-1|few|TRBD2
TGTGCCAGCAACCCCGGGGGGGATGAGCAGTTCTTC
CASNPGGDEQFF
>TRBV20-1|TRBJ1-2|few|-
TGCAGTGCTAGCCAAAAGCGGGGGGACTATGGCTACACCTTC
CSASQKRGDYGYTF
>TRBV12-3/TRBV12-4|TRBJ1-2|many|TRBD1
TGTGCCAGCAGTCCACGTCTGCTGGACAGGCCGGGGGTCTATGGCTACACCTTC
CASSPRLLDRPGVYGYTF
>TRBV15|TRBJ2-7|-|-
TGTGCCACCAGCAATCTAGCATACTCCTACGAGCAGTACTTC
CATSNLAYSYEQYF
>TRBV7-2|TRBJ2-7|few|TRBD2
TGTGCCAGCAGCTATCTAGCGGGGGGCCCCTACGAGCAGTACTTC
CASSYLAGGPYEQYF
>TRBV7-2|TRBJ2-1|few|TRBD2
TGTGCCAGCAACGCACTAGCGGGGGGCTACAATGAGCAGTTCTTC
CASNALAGGYNEQFF
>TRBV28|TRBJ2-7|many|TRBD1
TGTGCCAGCAGTTTTTACAGGGGTACCGAGCAGTACTTC
CASSFYRGTEQYF
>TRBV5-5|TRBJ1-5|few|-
TGTGCCAGCAGCTCAGACATTAGCAATCAGCCCCAGCATTTT
CASSSDISNQPQHF
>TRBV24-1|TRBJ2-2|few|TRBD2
TGTGCCACCAGTGATTCCGGGACTAGGGGAATTAACACCGGGGAGCTGTTTTTT
CATSDSGTRGINTGELFF
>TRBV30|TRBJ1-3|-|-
TGTGCCTGGAAATACGTCTCTGGAAACACCATATATTTT
CAWKYVSGNTIYF
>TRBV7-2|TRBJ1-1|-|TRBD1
TGTGCCAGCAGCTCAGCCAGGGGGGCTTTCTTT
CASSSARGAFF
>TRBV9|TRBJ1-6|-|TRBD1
TGTGCCAGCAGCCCCCGAGGAGGGGGCGAATCACCCCTCCACTTT
CASSPRGGGESPLHF
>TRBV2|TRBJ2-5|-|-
TGTGCCAACCGTCGGACAGTCCAAGAGACCCAGTACTTC
CANRRTVQETQYF
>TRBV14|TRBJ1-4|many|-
TGTGCCAGCAGCCAAGATCCAGCCGGGGATGAAAAACTGTTTTTT
CASSQDPAGDEKLFF
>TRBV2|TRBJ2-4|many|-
TGTGCCAGCAGGTTAGGGGGGACAGCCAAAAACATTCAGTACTTC
CASRLGGTAKNIQYF
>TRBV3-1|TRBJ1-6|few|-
TGTGCCAGCAGCCCGAAGAGAGATTCACCCCTCCACTTT
CASSPKRDSPLHF
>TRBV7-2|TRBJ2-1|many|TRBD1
TGTGCCAGCAGCACGGAACGACAGGGGGTTAAGGAGCAGTTCTTC
CASSTERQGVKEQFF
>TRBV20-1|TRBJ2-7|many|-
TGCAGTGCCCCGATGGGGGCCGCCTACGAGCAGTACTTC
CSAPMGAAYEQYF
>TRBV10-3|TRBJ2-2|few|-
TGTGCCATCAGGGGGTCCACCGGGGAGCTGTTTTTT
CAIRGSTGELFF
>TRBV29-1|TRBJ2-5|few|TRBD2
TGCAGCGTGGAGCGGGAGGTAGGAGAGACCCAGTACTTC
CSVEREVGETQYF
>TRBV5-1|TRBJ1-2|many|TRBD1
TGCGCCAGCAGCCTGCCAGGACAGGGACTTATGGGCTACACCTTC
CASSLPGQGLMGYTF
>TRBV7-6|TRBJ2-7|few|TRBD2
TGTGCCAGCAGCCCCCTCGCGGGACTAGGGTCCTACGAGCAGTACTTC
CASSPLAGLGSYEQYF
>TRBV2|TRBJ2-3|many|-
TGTGCCAGCAGGCCAACGGGGATCATGAGAGATACGCAGTATTTT
CASRPTGIMRDTQYF
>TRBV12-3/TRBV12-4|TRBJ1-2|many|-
TGTGCCAGCAGCCTAGGGGGATTTGATGGCTACACCTTC
CASSLGGFDGYTF
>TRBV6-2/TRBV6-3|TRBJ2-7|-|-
TGTGCCAGCACTGGGACGGTCTACGAGCAGTACTTC
CASTGTVYEQYF
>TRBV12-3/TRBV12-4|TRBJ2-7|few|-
TGTGCCAGCACCGGCGGACCCATACCCCACGAGCAGTACTTC
CASTGGPIPHEQYF
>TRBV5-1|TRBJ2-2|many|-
TGCGCCAGCAGGTCGCAACCCACAGATGACACCGGGGAGCTGTTTTTT
CASRSQPTDDTGELFF
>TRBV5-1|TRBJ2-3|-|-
TGCGCCAGCAGCCTTCCGGGACCTAGCACAGATACGCAGTATTTT
CASSLPGPSTDTQYF